A single sample gave rise to the 31 T cell receptor beta chains below, sequenced in a study of blood T cell repertoires in COVID-19. Sequencing was performed with immunoSEQ multiplex PCR; in TCRdb, only in-frame clones are kept and a portion is missing. The sample yields approximately 92,000 clones, around 80% seen once. The sample comprised peripheral blood. All receptors derive from a man aged 55-75 years with acute or convalescent COVID-19.

This rearrangement joins TRBV11-2 to TRBJ2-3; D is perhaps TRBD2 (7 bases). The germline V gene has CDR1 SGHAT and CDR2 FQNNGV. This CDR3 comprises 15 residues. V shed 6 bases and J shed 6 bases, with 19 bases lying between them. CDR3 sequence reads: CASRRFGGAADTQYF. DNA for the CDR3: TGTGCCAGCAGGAGATTTGGGGGGGCCGCGGATACGCAGTATTTT.

The chain carries TRBV7-9 and TRBJ2-1; TRBD2 agrees at 8 bases. The CDR3 covers 16 residues. V lost 5 bases to trimming and J lost 7 bases; unmatched junction nucleotides: 13. Germline CDR1 reads SEHNR; CDR2 reads FQNEAQ (reference sequence). The CDR3 sequence is CASSLASGLGKNEQFF. The DNA of the CDR3 is TGTGCCAGCAGCCTCGCTAGCGGGCTAGGGAAGAATGAGCAGTTCTTC. Based on the CDR3 plus reference TRBV7-9 and TRBJ2-1, the full variable domain is DTGVSQNPRHKITKRGQNVTFRCDPISEHNRLYWYRQTLGQGPEFLTYFQNEAQLEKSRLLSDRFSAERPKGSFSTLEIQRTEQGDSAMYLCASSLASGLGKNEQFFGPGTRLTVL.

The rearrangement joins TRBV6-2 or TRBV6-3 to TRBJ1-5, with D hard to call. This CDR3 region has 16 residues. Germline-derived CDR1 and CDR2 are MNHEY and SVGEGT. V was pared by 0 bases and J by 0 bases, with 9 bases between. CDR3 DNA sequence: TGTGCCAGCAGTTACTCGCTGGAGACTAGCAATCAGCCCCAGCATTTT. As protein: CASSYSLETSNQPQHF.

The chain has TRBV7-3 and TRBJ2-2; the match to TRBD1 covers 10 bases. The CDR3 runs 14 residues. Germline assignment: CDR1 SGHTA and CDR2 FQGTGA. V lost 5 bases to trimming and J lost 6 bases; unmatched junction nucleotides: 3. CDR3 sequence: CASSRQGAAGELFF. The DNA of the CDR3 is TGTGCCAGCAGCAGACAGGGGGCCGCCGGGGAGCTGTTTTTT.

This rearrangement joins TRBV10-1 to TRBJ1-1; 9 bases align to TRBD1. The CDR3 sequence is 14 residues long. In germline, CDR1 is WNHNN, CDR2 SYGVQD (reference sequence). Unmatched junction bases numbered 5, after V lost 5 bases and J lost 4 bases. The CDR3 DNA follows: TGCGCCAGCAGTTGGGACAGGGTGGGCACTGAAGCTTTCTTT. Its protein is CASSWDRVGTEAFF.

The chain couples TRBV30 to TRBJ1-2; 11 bases match TRBD1. The CDR3 runs to 15 residues. Germline loops: CDR1 GTSNPN, CDR2 SVGIG (reference sequence). V lost 2 bases, J lost 7 bases, and 9 bases stayed unmatched. CDR3: CAWSPRGQGALGYTF. For the CDR3, the DNA is TGTGCCTGGAGTCCACGAGGACAGGGGGCGCTTGGCTACACCTTC.

The chain uses TRBV6-6 and TRBJ2-1; TRBD2 agrees at 10 bases. V gave up 5 bases and J gave up 5 bases; unmatched junction bases: 12. CDR3 size: 17 residues. Germline V gives CDR1 MNHNY, CDR2 SVGAGI (reference sequence). The CDR3 DNA reads as TGTGCCAGCAGTCCGACGTCAATAGCGGGGGGTAACAATGAGCAGTTCTTC. This sequence encodes CASSPTSIAGGNNEQFF.

This clone was seen just once. This chain links TRBV6-1 with TRBJ2-1; no firm D call. The germline V and J ends were trimmed by 1 base and 4 bases, with 23 bases remaining between them. Germline V gene lookup returns CDR1 MNHNS and CDR2 SASEGT. The CDR3 consists of 19 residues. The CDR3 region is CASSEDPPGQINTYNEQFF. As DNA, the CDR3 is TGTGCCAGCAGTGAAGATCCCCCAGGCCAGATCAATACTTACAATGAGCAGTTCTTC.

The V and J genes are TRBV27 and TRBJ1-1; TRBD1 matches at 8 bases. Germline CDR1 is MNHEY and CDR2 is SMNVEV (reference sequence). Trimming removed 5 bases from V and 0 bases from J; junction bases left unmatched: 11. This CDR3 contains 17 residues. CDR3 residues: CASSPWTGRTMNTEAFF. In nucleotides, the CDR3 is TGTGCCAGCAGTCCGTGGACAGGGAGAACCATGAACACTGAAGCTTTCTTT.

This clone was observed once. The V call is TRBV6-1, the J call TRBJ2-7; possibly TRBD1 for D (5 bases). Trimming stripped 2 bases from V and 3 bases from J, with 8 bases between. The CDR3 is 13 residues long. Germline CDR1 reads MNHNS; CDR2 reads SASEGT. CDR3 in DNA: TGTGCCAGCAGTGAATCCACAGGCTACGAGCAGTACGTC. Amino acids: CASSESTGYEQYV.

The chain couples TRBV27 to TRBJ2-1; a weak D match, TRBD2 (6 bases). The germline gives CDR1 MNHEY, CDR2 SMNVEV (reference sequence). The CDR3 length is 16 residues. V gave up 0 bases and J gave up 6 bases, with 15 bases separating them. The CDR3: CASSLSSPSSANEQFF. CDR3 bases: TGTGCCAGCAGTTTATCGTCCCCTTCTAGCGCCAATGAGCAGTTCTTC.

CDR3 residues: CASSLSLGDRGTEAFF. The CDR3 DNA follows: TGTGCCAGCAGCTTATCCCTCGGGGACAGGGGAACTGAAGCTTTCTTT. The V gene is TRBV5-5, the J gene TRBJ1-1; 10 bases are shared with TRBD1. Germline V lookup: CDR1 SGHKS, CDR2 YYEKEE (reference sequence). CDR3 size: 16 residues. V gave up 2 bases and J gave up 5 bases; unmatched junction bases: 9.

The rearrangement links TRBV7-9 to TRBJ2-5; 7 nucleotides align to TRBD1. The CDR3 sequence is 13 residues long. CDR1 is SEHNR and CDR2 is FQNEAQ in the germline V gene (reference sequence). Trimming at V came to 2 bases and at J to 4 bases, leaving 1 base not matched to a gene. CDR3 sequence: CASSLRTGETQYF. CDR3 nucleotides: TGTGCCAGCAGCTTAAGGACAGGAGAGACCCAGTACTTC. Full variable domain (rest looked up from reference TRBV7-9 and TRBJ2-5): DTGVSQNPRHKITKRGQNVTFRCDPISEHNRLYWYRQTLGQGPEFLTYFQNEAQLEKSRLLSDRFSAERPKGSFSTLEIQRTEQGDSAMYLCASSLRTGETQYFGPGTRLLVL.

V gene TRBV7-8 combines with J gene TRBJ2-4; D may be TRBD2 (5 bases). Between the trimmed V and J ends, which lost 4 bases and 1 base, there was a span of 17 bases. Germline CDR1 SGHVS, CDR2 FQNEAQ. This CDR3 contains 17 residues. The CDR3 nucleotides read TGTGCCAGCAGCTCCCTGGATGGGGAGTTGGCCAAAAACATTCAGTACTTC. This sequence encodes CASSSLDGELAKNIQYF.

This chain links TRBV7-8 with TRBJ2-1; TRBD2 aligns across 10 bases. Germline V lookup: CDR1 SGHVS, CDR2 FQNEAQ. The length of the CDR3 is 19 residues. V lost 3 bases to trimming and J lost 0 bases; unmatched junction nucleotides: 11. The CDR3 region is CASSFVRGSGGYSYNEQFF. The CDR3 DNA reads as TGTGCCAGCAGCTTCGTAAGGGGTAGCGGGGGGTACTCCTACAATGAGCAGTTCTTC.

The rearrangement uses TRBV10-3 and TRBJ1-2; 10 nucleotides align to TRBD1. The germline V gene encodes CDR1 ENHRY and CDR2 SYGVKD. V dropped 8 bases and J dropped 6; count of bases not matched to a gene: 9. The CDR3 has 14 residues. CDR3: CAIGQGERTDGYTF. In DNA, the CDR3 is TGTGCCATCGGACAGGGGGAAAGAACCGATGGCTACACCTTC.

The V and J genes are TRBV9 and TRBJ2-1, with 7 positions matching TRBD1. The germline V gene encodes CDR1 SGDLS and CDR2 YYNGEE. The CDR3 is 14 residues long. V lost 4 bases to trimming and J lost 5 bases; unmatched junction nucleotides: 6. CDR3 DNA: TGTGCCAGCAGCTCTCGACAGGGCAACAATGAGCAGTTCTTC. Protein product: CASSSRQGNNEQFF.

The V and J genes are TRBV19 and TRBJ2-2; weak D call: TRBD2 (6 bases). V lost 4 bases and J lost 3, with 18 bases in between. CDR1 is LNHDA and CDR2 is SQIVND in the germline V gene (reference sequence). The CDR3 covers 17 residues. The CDR3 DNA is TGTGCCAGTAGTAGGCCCACCAGCGGAGGGGACACCGGGGAGCTGTTTTTT. This sequence encodes CASSRPTSGGDTGELFF.

The genes are TRBV5-1 and TRBJ2-5; TRBD1 might be the D (6 bases). Trimming took off 4 bases at V and 1 base at J, with 8 bases between the two ends. CDR1 is SGHRS and CDR2 is YFSETQ in the germline V gene. This CDR3 contains 13 residues. The CDR3 spells CASSQGFQETQYF. Written as DNA, the CDR3 is TGCGCCAGCAGCCAGGGGTTCCAAGAGACCCAGTACTTC.

V and J are TRBV30 and TRBJ1-1; possible D gene TRBD1, 5 bases. Trimming pared 3 bases from V and 6 bases from J, leaving 11 bases between. Germline assignment: CDR1 GTSNPN and CDR2 SVGIG (reference sequence). This CDR3 has 12 amino acids. The CDR3: CAWRNRFPEAFF. CDR3 coding DNA: TGTGCCTGGAGAAACAGGTTCCCTGAAGCTTTCTTT.

The chain links TRBV27 to TRBJ2-5; 8 bases match TRBD2. With V trimmed by 1 base and J by 2 bases, 6 bases remained unmatched. Germline-derived CDR1 and CDR2 are MNHEY and SMNVEV (reference sequence). The CDR3 covers 16 residues. CDR3 DNA sequence: TGTGCCAGCAGTTTATTCGGGAGGGCCAATCAAGAGACCCAGTACTTC. Its translation: CASSLFGRANQETQYF.

This clone was detected once. J is TRBJ2-1 and V is TRBV19, with TRBD2 matching 8 bases. CDR1 and CDR2 (germline): LNHDA, SQIVND (reference sequence). This CDR3 comprises 14 residues. Losses at the gene ends were 7 bases for V and 7 bases for J; bases not matched to a gene: 9. CDR3 sequence (DNA): TGTGCCAGTACCAAGGGACTAGACGTAAATGAGCAGTTCTTC. Its protein is CASTKGLDVNEQFF.

In its sample, this clone was seen a few times. The rearrangement uses TRBV7-9 and TRBJ1-2, with 10 bases identical to TRBD1. The germline CDR1 and CDR2 sequences are SEHNR and FQNEAQ (reference sequence). Trimming cost V 5 bases and J 6 bases; bases outside gene matches: 3. This CDR3 is 13 amino acids long. The CDR3 region is CASSKTGGDGYTF. In DNA, the CDR3 is TGTGCCAGCAGCAAGACAGGGGGCGATGGCTACACCTTC.

This chain joins TRBV18 and TRBJ1-2; 7 bases align to TRBD1. The CDR3 runs 18 residues. Germline loops: CDR1 KGHSH, CDR2 LQKENI. The trim removed 3 bases at V and 1 base at J, leaving 14 bases unmatched. In DNA, the CDR3 is TGTGCCAGCTCACCCCAACGAGGGGGCTTAGGGGATAACTATGGCTACACCTTC. Translation: CASSPQRGGLGDNYGYTF.

This CDR3 reads CSVAHKTEPGNTIYF. CDR3 DNA: TGCAGCGTTGCTCATAAGACAGAGCCTGGAAACACCATATATTTT. The chain carries TRBV29-1 and TRBJ1-3; possibly TRBD1 for D (5 bases). Germline CDR1 reads SQVTM; CDR2 reads ANQGSEA. The germline V and J ends were trimmed by 4 bases and 2 bases, with 15 bases remaining between them. The CDR3 is made up of 15 amino acids.

The J gene is TRBJ1-1, the V gene TRBV12-3 or TRBV12-4; D call uncertain. V lost 5 bases and J 0 bases, leaving 7 bases between the germline ends. The CDR3 totals 13 residues. The CDR3 reads CASSPRVNTEAFF. The CDR3 nucleotides are TGTGCCAGCAGTCCCCGGGTGAACACTGAAGCTTTCTTT.

The rearrangement uses TRBV6-5 and TRBJ2-7; possible D gene TRBD1, 6 bases. V was trimmed by 3 bases and J by 2 bases, leaving 14 bases between them. Germline lookup yields CDR1 MNHEY and CDR2 SVGAGI. This CDR3 spans 15 amino acids. CDR3 nucleotides: TGTGCCAGCAGTTATCAAGGGGGTAGGGCCTACGAGCAGTACTTC. Residues: CASSYQGGRAYEQYF.

This chain joins TRBV18 and TRBJ1-1; possibly TRBD1 for D (6 bases). The CDR3 sequence is 12 residues long. CDR1 and CDR2 from the germline V gene are KGHSH and LQKENI. V shed 3 bases and J shed 7 bases, with 9 bases lying between them. The CDR3 nucleotides read TGTGCCAGCTCACCCGGACAGAATGAAGCTTTCTTT. The encoded protein is CASSPGQNEAFF.

The chain couples TRBV6-2 or TRBV6-3 to TRBJ2-7; D possibly corresponds to TRBD2 (7 bases). CDR1 and CDR2 from the germline V gene are MNHEY and SVGEGT. Trimming removed 5 bases at V and 3 bases at J, with 17 bases between. CDR3 length equals 15 residues. The CDR3 nucleotides are TGTGCCAGCAGTCTGGGGGGCGGGAGACACTACGAGCAGTACGTC. This encodes CASSLGGGRHYEQYV.

J is TRBJ2-2 and V is TRBV19; possibly TRBD2 for D (6 bases). The germline V and J ends were trimmed by 4 bases and 5 bases, with 11 bases remaining between them. Germline assignment: CDR1 LNHDA and CDR2 SQIVND (reference sequence). CDR3 length: 14 residues. The CDR3 loop reads CASSTDYRTGELFF. In DNA, the CDR3 is TGTGCCAGTAGTACGGACTACAGGACCGGGGAGCTGTTTTTT.

This chain connects TRBV2 to TRBJ2-2; TRBD2 might be the D (5 bases). CDR3 length: 13 residues. The germline CDR1 and CDR2 sequences are SNHLY and FYNNEI. The germline V and J ends were trimmed by 6 bases and 8 bases, with 13 bases remaining between them. Here the CDR3 reads CASSRTSQGELFF. The CDR3 DNA follows: TGTGCCAGCAGCAGGACTTCGCAGGGGGAGCTGTTTTTT.